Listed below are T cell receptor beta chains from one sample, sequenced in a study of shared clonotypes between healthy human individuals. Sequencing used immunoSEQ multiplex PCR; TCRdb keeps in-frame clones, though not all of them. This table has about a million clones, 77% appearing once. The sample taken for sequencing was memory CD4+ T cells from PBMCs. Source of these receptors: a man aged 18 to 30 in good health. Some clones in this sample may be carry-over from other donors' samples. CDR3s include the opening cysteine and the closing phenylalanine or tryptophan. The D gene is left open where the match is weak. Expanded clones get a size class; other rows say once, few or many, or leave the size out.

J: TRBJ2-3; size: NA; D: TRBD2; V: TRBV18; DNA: TGTGCCAGCTCAATATCCAGGGGTCATTGGGCTAGCGGGACAGATACGCAGTATTTT; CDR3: CASSISRGHWASGTDTQYF
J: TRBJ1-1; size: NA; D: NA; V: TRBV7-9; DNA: TGTGCCAGCAGCCCATCGAGCACTGAAGCTTTCTTT; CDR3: CASSPSSTEAFF
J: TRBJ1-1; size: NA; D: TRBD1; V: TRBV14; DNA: TGTGCCAGCAGCCAAGTCCAGGGGGTAAGGTGGGCTTTCTTT; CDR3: CASSQVQGVRWAFF
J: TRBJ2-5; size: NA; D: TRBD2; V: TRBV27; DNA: TGTGCCAGCAGTTTATCGCGGGGACTAATATCAGAGACCCAGTACTTC; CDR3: CASSLSRGLISETQYF
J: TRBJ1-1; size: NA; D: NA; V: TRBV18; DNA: TGTGCCAGCTCACCCGTCGTTGTGAGGGACACTGAAGCTTTCTTT; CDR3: CASSPVVVRDTEAFF
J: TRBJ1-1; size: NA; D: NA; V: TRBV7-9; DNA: TGTGCCAGCAGCTTTTCAGGGAACACTGAAGCTTTCTTT; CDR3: CASSFSGNTEAFF
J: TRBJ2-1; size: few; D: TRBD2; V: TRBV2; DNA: TGTGCCAGCATGGGTGACACTAGCGGAAGGCAGTTCTTC; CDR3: CASMGDTSGRQFF
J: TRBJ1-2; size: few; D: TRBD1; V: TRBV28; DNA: TGTGCCATTGGGGACAGGGCCTACTATGGCTACACCTTC; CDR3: CAIGDRAYYGYTF
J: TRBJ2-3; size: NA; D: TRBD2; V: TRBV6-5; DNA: TGTGCCAGCAGTCGACAGTCTAGCGGAGATACGCAGTATTTT; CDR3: CASSRQSSGDTQYF
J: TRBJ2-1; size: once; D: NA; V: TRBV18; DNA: TGTGCCAGCTCTAGGGGAAATGAGCAGTTCTTC; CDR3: CASSRGNEQFF
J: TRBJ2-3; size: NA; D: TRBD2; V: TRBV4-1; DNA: TGCGCCAGCAGCCAGCTGGCGGGGGAAACAGATACGCAGTATTTT; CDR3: CASSQLAGETDTQYF
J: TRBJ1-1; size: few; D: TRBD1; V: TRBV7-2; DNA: TGTGCCAGCAGCCAGGGGGGTTGGAACACTGAAGCTTTCTTT; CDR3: CASSQGGWNTEAFF
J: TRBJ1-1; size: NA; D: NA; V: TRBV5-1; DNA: TGCGCCAGCAGCCCCCCCGGGCAGGGACAAACTGAAGCTTTCTTT; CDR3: CASSPPGQGQTEAFF
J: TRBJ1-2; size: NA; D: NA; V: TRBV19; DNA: TGTGCCAGTAATGAGGGTTGGAACTATGGCTACACCTTC; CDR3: CASNEGWNYGYTF
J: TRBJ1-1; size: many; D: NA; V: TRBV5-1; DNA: TGCGCCAGCAGCTTGGGGTCAATAGGGGTCCGGACTGAAGCTTTCTTT; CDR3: CASSLGSIGVRTEAFF
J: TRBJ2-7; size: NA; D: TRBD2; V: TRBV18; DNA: TGTGCCAGCTCACCACTCGGGGGGAGCACCTACGAGCAGTACTTC; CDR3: CASSPLGGSTYEQYF
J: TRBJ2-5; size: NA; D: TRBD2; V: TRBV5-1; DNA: TGCGCCAGCAGCTTGGGGACTAGCGGGAGGGCGGAGACCCAGTACTTC; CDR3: CASSLGTSGRAETQYF
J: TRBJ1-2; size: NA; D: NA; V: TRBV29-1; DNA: TGCAGCGCTGCGGGGCAGGAGGGCTATGGCTACACCTTC; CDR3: CSAAGQEGYGYTF
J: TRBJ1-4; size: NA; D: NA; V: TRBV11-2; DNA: TGTGCCAGCGTCCAGGGTGAAAAACTGTTTTTT; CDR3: CASVQGEKLFF
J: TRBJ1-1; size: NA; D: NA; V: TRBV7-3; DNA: TGTGCCAGCAGCGAACAGGGTGGCACTGAAGCTTTCTTT; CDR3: CASSEQGGTEAFF
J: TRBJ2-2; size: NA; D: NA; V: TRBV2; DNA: TGTGCCAGCAGTGGGGTTTTGACCACCGGGGAGCTGTTTTTT; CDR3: CASSGVLTTGELFF
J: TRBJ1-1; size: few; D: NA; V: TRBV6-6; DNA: TGTGCCAGCCGAAATGGGGTGAACACTGAAGCTTTCTTT; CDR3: CASRNGVNTEAFF
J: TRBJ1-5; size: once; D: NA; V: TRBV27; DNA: TGTGCCAGCAGGGGTCAGCCCCAGCATTTT; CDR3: CASRGQPQHF